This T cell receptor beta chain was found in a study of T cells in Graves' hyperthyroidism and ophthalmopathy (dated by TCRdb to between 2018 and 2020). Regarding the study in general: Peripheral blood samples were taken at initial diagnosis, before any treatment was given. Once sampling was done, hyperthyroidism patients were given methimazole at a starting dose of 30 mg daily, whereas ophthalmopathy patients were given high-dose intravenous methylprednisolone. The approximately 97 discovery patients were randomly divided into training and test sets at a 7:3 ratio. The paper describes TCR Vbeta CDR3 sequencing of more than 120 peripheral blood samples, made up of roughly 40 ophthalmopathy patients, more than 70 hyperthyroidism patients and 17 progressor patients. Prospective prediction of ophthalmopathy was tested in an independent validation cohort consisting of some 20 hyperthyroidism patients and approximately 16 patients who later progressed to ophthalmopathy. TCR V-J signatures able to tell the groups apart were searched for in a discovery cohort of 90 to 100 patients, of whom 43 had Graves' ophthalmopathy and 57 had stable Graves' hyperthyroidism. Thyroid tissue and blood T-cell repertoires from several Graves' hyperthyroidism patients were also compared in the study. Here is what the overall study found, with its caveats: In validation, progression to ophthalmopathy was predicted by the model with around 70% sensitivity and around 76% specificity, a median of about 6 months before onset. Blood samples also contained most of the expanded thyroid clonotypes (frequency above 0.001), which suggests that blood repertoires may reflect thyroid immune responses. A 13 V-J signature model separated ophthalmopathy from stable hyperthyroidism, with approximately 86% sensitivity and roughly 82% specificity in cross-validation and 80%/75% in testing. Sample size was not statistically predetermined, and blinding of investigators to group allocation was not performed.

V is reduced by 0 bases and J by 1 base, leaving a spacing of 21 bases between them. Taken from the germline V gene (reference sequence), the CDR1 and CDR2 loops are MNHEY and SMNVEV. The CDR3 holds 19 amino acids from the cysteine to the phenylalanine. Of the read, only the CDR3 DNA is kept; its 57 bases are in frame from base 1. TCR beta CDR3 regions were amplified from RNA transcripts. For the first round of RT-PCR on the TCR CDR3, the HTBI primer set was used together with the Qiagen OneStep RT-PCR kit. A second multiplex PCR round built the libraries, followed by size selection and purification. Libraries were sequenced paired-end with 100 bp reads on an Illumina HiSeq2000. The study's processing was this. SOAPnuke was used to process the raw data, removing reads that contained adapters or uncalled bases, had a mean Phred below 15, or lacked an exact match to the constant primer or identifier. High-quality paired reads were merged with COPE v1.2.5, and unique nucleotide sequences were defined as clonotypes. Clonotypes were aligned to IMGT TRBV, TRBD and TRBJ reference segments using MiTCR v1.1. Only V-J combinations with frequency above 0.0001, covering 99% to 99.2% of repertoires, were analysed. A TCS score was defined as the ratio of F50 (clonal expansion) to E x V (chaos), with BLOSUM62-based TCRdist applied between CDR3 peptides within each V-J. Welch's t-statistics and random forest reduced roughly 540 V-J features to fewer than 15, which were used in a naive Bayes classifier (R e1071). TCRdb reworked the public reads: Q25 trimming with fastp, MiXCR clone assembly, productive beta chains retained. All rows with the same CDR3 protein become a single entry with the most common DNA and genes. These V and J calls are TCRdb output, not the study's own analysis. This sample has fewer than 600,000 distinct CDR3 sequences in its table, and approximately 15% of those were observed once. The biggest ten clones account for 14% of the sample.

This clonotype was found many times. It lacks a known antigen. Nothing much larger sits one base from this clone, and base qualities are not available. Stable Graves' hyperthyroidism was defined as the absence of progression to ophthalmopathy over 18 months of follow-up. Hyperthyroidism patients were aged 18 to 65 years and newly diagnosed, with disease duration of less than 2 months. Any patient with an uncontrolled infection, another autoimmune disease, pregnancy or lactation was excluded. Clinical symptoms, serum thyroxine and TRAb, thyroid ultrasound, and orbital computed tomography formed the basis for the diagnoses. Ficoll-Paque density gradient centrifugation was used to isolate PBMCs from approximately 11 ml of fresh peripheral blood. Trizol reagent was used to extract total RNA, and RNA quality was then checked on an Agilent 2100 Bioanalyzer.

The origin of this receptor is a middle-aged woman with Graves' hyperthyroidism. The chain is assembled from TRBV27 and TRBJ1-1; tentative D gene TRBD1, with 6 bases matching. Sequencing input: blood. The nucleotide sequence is TGTGCCAGCAGTTTATCTACAGGGTTTGGGCTTACGGGGAACACTGAAGCTTTCTTT. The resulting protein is CASSLSTGFGLTGNTEAFF.